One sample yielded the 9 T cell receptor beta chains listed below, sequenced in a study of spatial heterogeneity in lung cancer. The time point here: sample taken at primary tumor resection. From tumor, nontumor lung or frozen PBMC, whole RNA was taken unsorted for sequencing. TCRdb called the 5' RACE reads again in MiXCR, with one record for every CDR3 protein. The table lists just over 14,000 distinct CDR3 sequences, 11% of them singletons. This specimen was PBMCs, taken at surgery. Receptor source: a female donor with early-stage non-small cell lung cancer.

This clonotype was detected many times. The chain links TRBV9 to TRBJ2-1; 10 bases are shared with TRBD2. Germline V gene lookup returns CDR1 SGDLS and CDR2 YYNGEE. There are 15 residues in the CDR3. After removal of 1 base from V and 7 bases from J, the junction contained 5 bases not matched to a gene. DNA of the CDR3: TGTGCCAGCAGCGTACTAGCGGGGGAGAGAAATGAGCAGTTCTTC. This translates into CASSVLAGERNEQFF.

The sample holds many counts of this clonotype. CDR3 bases: TGTGCCAGCAGCTTAGGGGAGAGCAATCAGCCCCAGCATTTT. Translating gives CASSLGESNQPQHF. The V and J genes are TRBV7-6 and TRBJ1-5; the D is unclear. The CDR3 totals 14 residues. The V and J ends lost 1 base and 1 base respectively, with 5 bases between them. Germline CDR1 and CDR2: SGHVS and FNYEAQ.

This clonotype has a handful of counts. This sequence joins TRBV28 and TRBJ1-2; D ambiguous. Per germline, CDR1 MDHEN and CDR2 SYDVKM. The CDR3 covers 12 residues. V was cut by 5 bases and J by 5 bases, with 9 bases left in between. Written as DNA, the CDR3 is TGTGCCAGCAGTCGAAATGTGTATGGCTACACCTTC. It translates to CASSRNVYGYTF.

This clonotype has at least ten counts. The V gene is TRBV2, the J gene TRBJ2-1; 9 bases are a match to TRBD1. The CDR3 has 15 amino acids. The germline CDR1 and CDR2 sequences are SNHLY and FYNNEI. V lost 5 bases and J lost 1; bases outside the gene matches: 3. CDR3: CASSTGTGSYNEQFF. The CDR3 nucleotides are TGTGCCAGCAGTACCGGGACAGGGTCCTACAATGAGCAGTTCTTC.

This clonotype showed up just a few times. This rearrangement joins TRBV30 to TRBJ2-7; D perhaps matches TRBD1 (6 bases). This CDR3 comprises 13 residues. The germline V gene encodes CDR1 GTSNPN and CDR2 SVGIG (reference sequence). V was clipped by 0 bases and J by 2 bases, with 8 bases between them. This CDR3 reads CAWSVGDTYEQYF. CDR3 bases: TGTGCCTGGAGTGTGGGGGACACCTACGAGCAGTACTTC.

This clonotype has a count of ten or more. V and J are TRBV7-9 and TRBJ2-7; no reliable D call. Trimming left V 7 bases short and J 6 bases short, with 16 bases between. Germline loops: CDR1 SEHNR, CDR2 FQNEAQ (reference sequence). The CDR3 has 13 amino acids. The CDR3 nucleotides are TGTGCCAGCACCCCGACTGAAATAGGCGAGCAGTACTTC. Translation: CASTPTEIGEQYF.

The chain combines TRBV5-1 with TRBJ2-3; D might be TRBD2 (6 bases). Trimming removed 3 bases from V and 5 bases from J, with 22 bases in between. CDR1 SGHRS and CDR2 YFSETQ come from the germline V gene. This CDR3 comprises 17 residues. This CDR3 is CASSSGGTRVEGDTQYF. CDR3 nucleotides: TGCGCCAGCAGCTCGGGCGGGACCAGGGTAGAAGGAGATACGCAGTATTTT.

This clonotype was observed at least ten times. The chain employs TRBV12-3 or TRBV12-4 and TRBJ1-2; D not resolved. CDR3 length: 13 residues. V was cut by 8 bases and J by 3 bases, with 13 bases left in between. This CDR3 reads CASSRGPYYGYTF. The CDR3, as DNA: TGTGCCAGCTCGCGAGGGCCATACTATGGCTACACCTTC.

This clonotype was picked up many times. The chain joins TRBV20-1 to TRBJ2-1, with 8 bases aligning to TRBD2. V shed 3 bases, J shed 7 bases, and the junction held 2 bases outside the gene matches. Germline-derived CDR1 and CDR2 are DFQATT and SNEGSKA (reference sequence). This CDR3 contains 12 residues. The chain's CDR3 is CSASGGGNEQFF. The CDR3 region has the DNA TGCAGTGCTAGCGGGGGGGGGAATGAGCAGTTCTTC.